The 15 T cell receptor beta chains given below trace back to one sample, sequenced in a study of blood T cell repertoires in COVID-19. Using immunoSEQ multiplex PCR, the repertoire was profiled, and TCRdb retains in-frame clones only, with some absent. This sample yields about 150,000 clones, of which 65% to 80% are seen a single time; 16% belongs to the top ten. Sequencing input: peripheral blood. The receptors shown here come from a man aged 50-59 years with acute or convalescent COVID-19.

V is TRBV4-2 and J is TRBJ2-1; D call uncertain. In germline, CDR1 is LGHNA, CDR2 YNFKEQ. The CDR3 has 13 amino acids. V was trimmed by 0 bases and J by 3 bases, leaving 3 bases between them. CDR3 DNA sequence: TGTGCCAGCAGCCAAGATAACTACAATGAGCAGTTCTTC. Protein product: CASSQDNYNEQFF.

The chain is built from TRBV2 and TRBJ1-6, with a tentative D call TRBD1 (5 bases). The CDR3 spans 14 residues. V was clipped by 5 bases and J by 8 bases, with 13 bases between them. CDR1 and CDR2 (germline): SNHLY, FYNNEI. The CDR3 loop is CASSNTGFDSPLHF. Written as DNA, the CDR3 is TGTGCCAGCAGTAATACAGGTTTTGATTCACCCCTCCACTTT.

The rearrangement uses TRBV29-1 and TRBJ2-3; D is ambiguous. With 7 bases removed from V and 6 bases from J, the gap between germline ends came to 8 bases. This CDR3 has 10 residues. The germline gives CDR1 SQVTM, CDR2 ANQGSEA. CDR3 nucleotide sequence: TGCAGCGCAGCGAGGGATACGCAGTATTTT. It codes for CSAARDTQYF.

This sequence joins TRBV24-1 and TRBJ2-1; 11 bases line up with TRBD1. The trim removed 5 bases at V and 6 bases at J, leaving 11 bases unmatched. Germline loops: CDR1 KGHDR, CDR2 SFDVKD. CDR3 length: 17 amino acids. The CDR3 DNA reads TGTGCCACCAGTGCCCTACCCGGACAGGGGGCAGGCAATGAGCAGTTCTTC. It yields the protein CATSALPGQGAGNEQFF.

This chain joins TRBV5-1 and TRBJ2-3, with 9 bases fitting TRBD1. Unmatched junction bases numbered 10, after V lost 1 base and J lost 4 bases. This CDR3 spans 17 amino acids. Germline V lookup: CDR1 SGHRS, CDR2 YFSETQ. The CDR3 sequence is CASSLTIGQGRADTQYF. CDR3 sequence (DNA): TGCGCCAGCAGCTTGACTATAGGACAGGGGAGGGCAGATACGCAGTATTTT.

The chain couples TRBV11-1 to TRBJ2-1; TRBD1 matches at 9 bases. Per the germline V gene, CDR1 is SGHAT and CDR2 is FQDESV (reference sequence). V was pared by 1 base and J by 6 bases, with 7 bases of the junction left unmatched. The CDR3 consists of 16 residues. The CDR3 nucleotides are TGTGCCAGCAGCTTAGATGTGACAGGGGGTTTCAATGAGCAGTTCTTC. This codes for CASSLDVTGGFNEQFF.

V is TRBV5-1 and J is TRBJ1-2; 9 nucleotides align to TRBD1. This CDR3 region has 16 residues. Germline lookup yields CDR1 SGHRS and CDR2 YFSETQ. V trimming: 4 bases; J trimming: 3 bases; junction bases outside the gene matches: 10. The DNA of the CDR3 is TGCGCCAGCAGCGGGTTCCTGGACAGGGGAGACTATGGCTACACCTTC. Its translation: CASSGFLDRGDYGYTF.

The rearrangement links TRBV6-1 to TRBJ1-2; TRBD1 matches at 7 bases. Per germline, CDR1 MNHNS and CDR2 SASEGT. The CDR3 is 14 amino acids. The junction had 1 base not matched to a gene; V was cut back by 1 base and J by 2 bases. The CDR3 loop reads CASSEGRGNYGYTF. In DNA form, the CDR3 reads TGTGCCAGCAGTGAAGGCAGGGGGAACTATGGCTACACCTTC.

The rearrangement joins TRBV5-1 to TRBJ1-2, with D perhaps matching TRBD1 (6 bases). The germline V gene encodes CDR1 SGHRS and CDR2 YFSETQ. V was clipped by 0 bases and J by 6 bases, with 18 bases between them. This CDR3 is built from 16 residues. CDR3 protein: CASSLGDGTTDNGYTF. CDR3 nucleotide sequence: TGCGCCAGCAGCTTGGGGGACGGGACAACAGATAATGGCTACACCTTC.

This clone was recorded only once. This sequence joins TRBV7-6 and TRBJ2-1, with TRBD2 identical over 8 bases. V dropped 5 bases and J dropped 5; count of bases not matched to a gene: 5. CDR3 size: 14 residues. Germline values: CDR1 SGHVS, CDR2 FNYEAQ. DNA of the CDR3: TGTGCCAGCAGCCCGCGGGGGGCCCACAATGAGCAGTTCTTC. Encoded protein: CASSPRGAHNEQFF. The entire variable domain, with the rest obtained from reference TRBV7-6 and TRBJ2-1, is as follows: GAGVSQSPRYKVTKRGQDVALRCDPISGHVSLYWYRQALGQGPEFLTYFNYEAQQDKSGLPNDRFSAERPEGSISTLTIQRTEQRDSAMYRCASSPRGAHNEQFFGPGTRLTVL.

This chain connects TRBV9 to TRBJ1-4; D is ambiguous. Between the trimmed V and J ends, which lost 4 bases and 5 bases, there was a span of 15 bases. The CDR3 is 15 amino acids. CDR1 and CDR2 (germline): SGDLS, YYNGEE. CDR3 nucleotides: TGTGCCAGCAGCCCCCTAGCAGCTCAGAATGAAAAACTGTTTTTT. Translated: CASSPLAAQNEKLFF.

The J gene is TRBJ1-1, the V gene TRBV19; TRBD1 agrees at 9 bases. Germline CDR1 is LNHDA and CDR2 is SQIVND (reference sequence). CDR3 size: 14 residues. The V segment lost 6 bases and the J segment 5 bases; nucleotides outside the gene matches: 7. The CDR3 DNA follows: TGTGCCAGTAGGGAGGAGGACAGGGGAACTGAAGCTTTCTTT. This translates into CASREEDRGTEAFF. Looking up the rest from reference TRBV19 and TRBJ1-1 gives the full variable domain: DGGITQSPKYLFRKEGQNVTLSCEQNLNHDAMYWYRQDPGQGLRLIYYSQIVNDFQKGDIAEGYSVSREKKESFPLTVTSAQKNPTAFYLCASREEDRGTEAFFGQGTRLTVV.

J is TRBJ2-5 and V is TRBV6-6, with TRBD2 matching over 8 bases. The V and J ends lost 4 bases and 3 bases, in that order; junction bases with no gene match: 10. The CDR3 sequence is 16 residues long. Germline lookup yields CDR1 MNHNY and CDR2 SVGAGI (reference sequence). The DNA of the CDR3 is TGTGCCAGCAGTTCTCCGGCCCTAGCGGGCGAAGAGACCCAGTACTTC. It yields the protein CASSSPALAGEETQYF.

The chain joins TRBV10-3 to TRBJ1-2, with D uncertain. Germline V gives CDR1 ENHRY, CDR2 SYGVKD. Deletions cut 0 bases from V and 14 bases from J, with 16 bases between. CDR3 length equals 13 residues. CDR3 nucleotides: TGTGCCATCAGTGAGTCGATCCCCGGGAGGTGGACCTTC. Translated, it gives CAISESIPGRWTF.

The chain combines TRBV19 with TRBJ2-5, with TRBD2 matching over 8 bases. CDR3 length: 18 residues. The V gene's germline CDR1 is LNHDA and CDR2 SQIVND (reference sequence). The V and J ends lost 1 base and 3 bases, in that order; junction bases with no gene match: 13. CDR3 DNA sequence: TGTGCCAGTAGTATAGGGGGACTAGGTGGTGGGACCAAAGAGACCCAGTACTTC. The encoded protein is CASSIGGLGGGTKETQYF. Drawing the rest from reference TRBV19 and TRBJ2-5, the complete variable domain is DGGITQSPKYLFRKEGQNVTLSCEQNLNHDAMYWYRQDPGQGLRLIYYSQIVNDFQKGDIAEGYSVSREKKESFPLTVTSAQKNPTAFYLCASSIGGLGGGTKETQYFGPGTRLLVL.